This paragraph reports one TCR beta chain. The antigen remains undetermined. The sample is drawn from a study of identical twins. Study-level results: Out-of-frame alpha sequences common to twins exhibited an excess of low generation probability. With abundant cord blood beta clonotypes, insertions were fewer; memory repertoires showed no such pattern. Twin pairs had excess sharing that was weaker in beta out-of-frame sequences. Among monozygotic twins, out-of-frame TCR alpha sharing exceeded what models predicted.

TCRdb processed the 5' RACE reads anew with MiXCR; each CDR3 protein has one entry. The sample carries over 200,000 distinct CDR3 sequences, 10% recorded once. The length of the CDR3 is 16 residues. V was clipped by 0 bases and J by 1 base, with 10 bases between them. Looked up from germline, CDR1 is LGHNA and CDR2 is YSLEER. The chain is built from TRBV4-3 and TRBJ1-3; D is uncertain. Source material: memory T cells sorted from blood. This receptor was identified in a man aged 50 to 59 in good health. The CDR3 reads CASSQDLGQSGNTIYF. The CDR3 DNA reads as TGCGCCAGCAGCCAAGATCTCGGGCAATCTGGAAACACCATATATTTT.